This section outlines one T cell receptor (beta chain) sequence together with its context. Its specificity is not known. With 7 bases removed from V and 3 bases from J, the gap between germline ends came to 3 bases. The CDR3 consists of 11 residues. Before sequencing, viral peptide pools were used by the ViraFEST assay to expand antigen-specific CD4+ T cells. With more than 9 days of culture completed, CD4+ T cells were isolated. The cohort was immunized with two doses of either the BNT162b2 or mRNA-1273 vaccine. Vaccine recipients had no previous SARS-CoV-2 infection; their nucleocapsid antibodies were negative. A few million PBMC were seeded per well and grown in the presence of around 10 IU/ml IL-2 and about 10 ug/ml peptides. It was on days 3 and 7 that half the medium was replaced with IL-2 medium. This entry is derived from a study of vaccination effects on CD4 cells after COVID-19. Study context: It was a median of 72 days after the second dose that post-vaccine samples were obtained.

TCRdb's copy holds only in-frame clones and misses some; the assay was immunoSEQ multiplex PCR. The sample records tens of thousands of clones, roughly 80% being singletons. The TCR comes from a human donor who received a COVID-19 vaccine. The chain carries TRBV12-3 or TRBV12-4 and TRBJ2-2; D unresolved. The input for sequencing was CD4+ T cells from PBMCs cultured with HCoV-OC43 spike peptides, taken after COVID-19 vaccination. The sample's subset: HCoV-OC43 spike overlapping peptide pool stimulation. The CDR3 nucleotides are TGTGCCAGCACAGACACCGGGGAGCTGTTTTTT. This encodes CASTDTGELFF.